The 3 T cell receptor beta chains below were found in one sample sequenced in a study of response to subunit inactivated influenza vaccine (dated by TCRdb to 2017 to 2018). The method behind the library was RT-PCR. Sequencing took place on an Illumina HiSeq 2500. TCRdb redid the processing of the public reads, applying fastp at Q25 and MiXCR, and retained in-frame beta chains. For every CDR3 protein sequence, its rows merge into one entry that carries the most common genes and DNA. The sample profile shows about 780,000 distinct CDR3 sequences; around 20% of them were found once. The ten largest clones represent about 11% of the sample. The sample in question was PBMCs from blood, obtained about 5 days after vaccination. The receptors come from a man aged 50-59 years who received an inactivated influenza vaccine. Donor details come from another sample of the same person, matched by shared clones.

CDR3 amino acids: CSAFDRGSGETQYF. CDR3 in DNA: TGCAGTGCTTTCGACAGGGGGTCCGGGGAGACCCAGTACTTC. The chain couples TRBV20-1 to TRBJ2-5; the match to TRBD1 covers 9 bases. The CDR3 totals 14 residues. Germline trimming cut 5 bases from V and 5 bases from J; bases unmatched to any gene: 9. The germline CDR1 and CDR2 sequences are DFQATT and SNEGSKA (reference sequence).

This clonotype was seen more than once but under ten times. CDR3 DNA sequence: TGTGCCAGCAGCTTAGTAGTATCTAGCGGGGGCCGAGAGACCCAGTACTTC. Protein product: CASSLVVSSGGRETQYF. V usage is TRBV7-8 and J usage is TRBJ2-5; the match to TRBD2 covers 10 bases. Losses at the gene ends were 1 base for V and 4 bases for J; bases not matched to a gene: 9. From germline, CDR1 is SGHVS and CDR2 FQNEAQ. The CDR3 sequence is 17 residues long. Complete variable domain (other parts from reference TRBV7-8 and TRBJ2-5): GAGVSQSPRYKVAKRGQDVALRCDPISGHVSLFWYQQALGQGPEFLTYFQNEAQLDKSGLPSDRFFAERPEGSVSTLKIQRTQQEDSAVYLCASSLVVSSGGRETQYFGPGTRLLVL.

The chain carries TRBV2 and TRBJ2-7; possibly TRBD2 for D (6 bases). Germline CDR1 and CDR2: SNHLY and FYNNEI. Trimming stripped 6 bases from V and 2 bases from J, with 17 bases between. The CDR3 covers 15 residues. The CDR3 DNA sequence: TGTGCCAGCAGGCTGAAACTGCGGGAAGCCTACGAGCAGTACTTC. It codes for CASRLKLREAYEQYF.